This section outlines one TCR beta chain sequence together with its context. The entry originates in a study of shared clonotypes between healthy human individuals. In the study's own analysis: Junction-only sequences produced by ImmunoSEQ had no quality scores, so filtering differed. Using immunoSEQ multiplex PCR, the repertoire was profiled, and TCRdb retains in-frame clones only, with some absent. V and J calls and clone size are copied from that table; D and trimming were computed from the DNA. The sample has roughly 2.5 million clones, around 94% seen once. Looked up from germline, CDR1 is MNHEY and CDR2 is SMNVEV (reference sequence). This CDR3 has 15 amino acids. J lost 6 bases, V lost 6 bases, and 4 bases had no gene match.

Source material: naive CD4+ T cells sorted from blood. Subset given: CD45RA+ positively selected. This chain connects TRBV27 to TRBJ2-2, with 13 bases matching TRBD2. This receptor was obtained from a man younger than 35 in good health. CDR3: CASSLGLAGPGELFF. In nucleotides, the CDR3 is TGTGCCAGCAGCCTGGGACTAGCGGGACCCGGGGAGCTGTTTTTT.